This T cell receptor (beta chain) was sequenced in a study of OX40 agonist ivuxolimab in advanced cancers. Looking at the study overall: Ivuxolimab was a fully human IgG2 agonistic monoclonal antibody targeting the costimulatory receptor OX40 (CD134). Intravenous ivuxolimab was administered to patients every 2 weeks at six dose levels: 0.01, 0.1, 0.3, 1.5, 3 and 10 mg/kg. Of the 50 or so patients in dose escalation, 19 had hepatocellular carcinoma, roughly 15 had melanoma, 9 had renal cell carcinoma and 9 had head and neck cancer. The dose-escalation cohort was around 83% male with a mean age of about 60 years, ranging from roughly 20 to 80. Patients were allowed to have had prior anti-PD-1, anti-PD-L1 or anti-CTLA-4 therapy, and approximately 40% of the dose-escalation patients had been treated with checkpoint inhibitors. Three dose-escalation patients achieved partial responses, one with hepatocellular carcinoma and two with cutaneous melanoma. Peripheral TCRbeta sequencing aimed to test whether ivuxolimab altered TCR sequence diversity and caused clonal T-cell expansion. The paper describes the monotherapy dose-escalation part (N of about 52 patients) of the phase I trial of ivuxolimab.

As to this clone: This receptor's antigen is unknown. The sample holds no much larger clone one base away, and base qualities are not on file.

Patients with autoimmune disease history or receiving systemic immunosuppression were excluded from the trial. In every dose cohort, peripheral blood was drawn for TCR sequencing at baseline, cycle 4 day 1, and cycle 7 day 1. Samples came from an open-label, multicenter, first-in-human phase I dose-escalation trial of ivuxolimab. Adults with locally advanced or metastatic head and neck squamous cell, hepatocellular, melanoma or renal cell carcinoma were enrolled in the trial. CD4+ and CD8+ T cells were sorted separately from peripheral blood before TCR sequencing. Here is what the overall study found, with its caveats: Clonal expansion of both CD4+ and CD8+ blood T cells was observed from baseline to week 6 at doses 0.1 to 3.0 mg/kg. After ivuxolimab, more expanded clones were found on average in CD8+ T cells than in CD4+ T cells. Antigen specificity was not determined for the clonally expanded peripheral T cells. In the 0.1-3.0 mg/kg groups, partial responders were among the patients with the lowest normalized peripheral clonal expansion, particularly in CD8+ T cells. Low levels of normalized T-cell clonal expansion were also seen in some patients who did not respond.

CDR1 LNHDA and CDR2 SQIVND are derived from the germline V gene (reference sequence). Trimming removed 5 bases from V and 7 bases from J; the gene matches leave 13 bases unexplained. The CDR3, cysteine through phenylalanine, is 17 amino acids long. The DNA shown is the 51-base CDR3, in frame from base 1. Genomic DNA was extracted from sorted cells for sequencing of the TCRbeta CDR3 region. The immunoSEQ Assay was used for sequencing of TCRbeta CDR3 regions. TCRdb retrieved this table from immuneACCESS and kept in-frame rearrangements only. Not all clones are present; in checked studies, unresolved V genes account for under half, and no reason is known for the remainder. This sample comprises 48,000 or so clones, approximately 86% of them detected only once. The ten largest make up 1.5% to 2% of the sample.

The sequencing here drew on CD4+ or CD8+ T cells sorted from blood, taken in a trial of the OX40 agonist ivuxolimab. The chain was built from TRBV19 and TRBJ2-1; 11 junctional bases match TRBD1. The receptor's source is an adult with an advanced solid tumor such as melanoma, head and neck, liver or kidney cancer. CDR3 loop: CASSGQGARGVRNEQFF. The sequenced DNA is TGTGCCAGTAGTGGACAGGGGGCGCGAGGCGTGAGGAATGAGCAGTTCTTC.